This T cell receptor beta chain was documented in a study of shared clonotypes between healthy human individuals. As for the study in general: Donors consisted of a couple of women and a few men between 18 and 49.

The germline V gene has CDR1 SGHVS and CDR2 FQNEAQ. V lost 5 bases and J lost 2; bases outside the gene matches: 9. CDR3 length: 17 residues. Replicate PCRs for sorted subsets used around 200 ng DNA; this equaled about 30,000 T cell genomes. Repertoires were generated with immunoSEQ multiplex PCR, while TCRdb's copy carries only in-frame clones and drops some. Of about 2.1 million clones listed, around 95% were seen once; the top ten hold more than 1.5%. Whole-study results and caveats: Sequencing depth was expected to influence donor clonotype sharing. Generation probability values for non-shared clonotypes were lower than those for clonotypes shared by all four donors.

Details on this clone: What it binds is not known.

CD45RO-negative CD8 cells positively selected for CCR7 made up the naive population, which excluded terminally differentiated effector memory CD45RA+ cells. The V gene is TRBV7-8, the J gene TRBJ2-3, with 11 nucleotides matching TRBD2. Sequencing was performed on naive CD8+ T cells from PBMCs. The TCR sequence derives from a man aged 18 to 29 in good health. Some clones in this sample may be carry-over from other donors' samples. CDR3 residues: CASSTQLAGAYTDTQYF. The CDR3 DNA reads TGTGCCAGCAGCACCCAACTAGCGGGGGCTTACACAGATACGCAGTATTTT. Complete variable domain (other parts from reference TRBV7-8 and TRBJ2-3): GAGVSQSPRYKVAKRGQDVALRCDPISGHVSLFWYQQALGQGPEFLTYFQNEAQLDKSGLPSDRFFAERPEGSVSTLKIQRTQQEDSAVYLCASSTQLAGAYTDTQYFGPGTRLTVL.